Each of the 13 T cell receptor beta chains below was sequenced from the same sample in a study of T cell responses to AZD1222 COVID-19 vaccine. The repertoire was sequenced with immunoSEQ multiplex PCR; TCRdb's copy has only in-frame clones and lacks some. The table includes 150,000 or so clones, about 93% detected once. Sequencing was performed on peripheral blood, taken on day 0 of AZD1222 vaccination. The receptors originated from an adult in good health.

The chain carries TRBV28 and TRBJ2-7, with D possibly TRBD1 on 5 matching bases. This CDR3 has 15 residues. The V and J ends lost 3 bases and 3 bases respectively, with 15 bases between them. Germline values: CDR1 MDHEN, CDR2 SYDVKM. The DNA for the CDR3 is TGTGCCAGCAGTTTCCAGGGCAGGTCGAGCTACGAGCAGTACTTC. The encoded protein is CASSFQGRSSYEQYF.

The chain links TRBV27 to TRBJ1-4; D is ambiguous. Trimming removed 2 bases from V and 3 bases from J, with 13 bases in between. CDR1 and CDR2 from the germline V gene are MNHEY and SMNVEV (reference sequence). The CDR3 has 16 amino acids. CDR3: CASSLNPTGANEKLFF. In DNA, the CDR3 is TGTGCCAGCAGTTTAAATCCCACGGGAGCTAATGAAAAACTGTTTTTT. The complete variable domain, with remaining parts taken from reference TRBV27 and TRBJ1-4, reads EAQVTQNPRYLITVTGKKLTVTCSQNMNHEYMSWYRQDPGLGLRQIYYSMNVEVTDKGDVPEGYKVSRKEKRNFPLILESPSPNQTSLYFCASSLNPTGANEKLFFGSGTQLSVL.

The V call is TRBV24-1, the J call TRBJ2-3, with TRBD2 matching 10 bases. The V gene end was trimmed by 4 bases and the J gene end by 2 bases; junction bases not matched to a gene: 11. This CDR3 contains 18 residues. Germline CDR1 KGHDR, CDR2 SFDVKD. The DNA for the CDR3 is TGTGCCACCAGTGACCCCGCCCCTAGCGGGAGAGCCACAGATACGCAGTATTTT. Protein sequence: CATSDPAPSGRATDTQYF.

V is TRBV3-1 (or the pseudogene TRBV3-2) and J is TRBJ2-7, with D possibly matching TRBD2 (6 bases). The CDR3 sequence is 16 residues long. Between the trimmed V and J ends, which lost 1 base and 2 bases, there was a span of 15 bases. Germline CDR1 LGHDT, CDR2 YNNKEL (reference sequence). This CDR3 is CASSQGIGRPPYEQYF. CDR3 DNA sequence: TGTGCCAGCAGCCAAGGGATCGGGAGACCCCCCTACGAGCAGTACTTC.

This chain joins TRBV6-5 and TRBJ1-2, with TRBD1 as a possible D gene (5 bases). CDR1 is MNHEY and CDR2 is SVGAGI in the germline V gene. Trimming removed 6 bases at V and 6 bases at J, with 17 bases between. CDR3 length: 14 amino acids. CDR3 protein: CASSDASGINGYTF. CDR3 nucleotide sequence: TGTGCCAGCAGCGACGCGTCAGGGATCAATGGCTACACCTTC.

The chain couples TRBV18 to TRBJ2-5; tentative D call: TRBD1 (5 bases). The CDR3 is made up of 15 amino acids. The V and J ends lost 4 bases and 2 bases respectively, with 14 bases between them. The germline V gene has CDR1 KGHSH and CDR2 LQKENI. The CDR3 coding sequence is TGTGCCAGCTCACTTGAGGACAATCCTCAAGAGACCCAGTACTTC. This encodes CASSLEDNPQETQYF.

The chain employs TRBV18 and TRBJ1-6, with 9 bases identical to TRBD1. The length of the CDR3 is 15 residues. V was pared by 2 bases and J by 9 bases, with 5 bases of the junction left unmatched. Germline V CDR1 and CDR2: KGHSH, LQKENI. The CDR3 sequence: CASSPAGTGISPLHF. CDR3 nucleotides: TGTGCCAGCTCACCAGCCGGGACAGGGATTTCACCCCTCCACTTT.

This clone was seen a single time. The rearrangement uses TRBV18 and TRBJ1-1; no clear D gene. V was clipped by 5 bases and J by 1 base, with 14 bases between them. This CDR3 has 15 residues. Per germline, CDR1 KGHSH and CDR2 LQKENI. The CDR3 DNA sequence: TGTGCCAGCTCAACCGCAAGAAGAGCGAACACTGAAGCTTTCTTT. This codes for CASSTARRANTEAFF.

This clone was counted once. V is TRBV5-1 and J is TRBJ2-2; 8 bases fit TRBD1. CDR3 length equals 13 residues. Germline V gene data show CDR1 as SGHRS and CDR2 as YFSETQ. V shed 3 bases and J 6 bases; nucleotides not matched to a gene: 1. CDR3 loop: CASSSQGAGELFF. The CDR3 bases are TGCGCCAGCAGCTCACAGGGGGCCGGGGAGCTGTTTTTT.

The chain carries TRBV6-2 or TRBV6-3 and TRBJ2-7; D possibly matches TRBD1 or TRBD2 (6 bases each). Looked up from germline, CDR1 is MNHEY and CDR2 is SVGEGT. CDR3 length equals 16 residues. V dropped 5 bases and J dropped 0 bases, with 17 bases sitting between them. The CDR3 DNA is TGTGCCAGCAGTCAGCAACGGGGGCAGGGCTCCTACGAGCAGTACTTC. Translated, it gives CASSQQRGQGSYEQYF.

In DNA, the CDR3 is TGTGCCTGGAGTGTACAGTTAGCGGGAGTGTATGAGCAGTTCTTC. Its protein product is CAWSVQLAGVYEQFF. The chain carries TRBV30 and TRBJ2-1; 9 nucleotides agree with TRBD2. The V segment lost 0 bases and the J segment 8 bases; nucleotides outside the gene matches: 8. The CDR3 runs 15 residues. CDR1 GTSNPN and CDR2 SVGIG come from the germline V gene (reference sequence).

The gene calls are TRBV5-5 and TRBJ1-5; 8 nucleotides agree with TRBD1. Germline CDR1 reads SGHKS; CDR2 reads YYEKEE (reference sequence). With 2 bases clipped from V and 0 bases from J, the junction kept 10 bases outside the gene matches. The CDR3 length is 18 residues. Here the CDR3 DNA reads TGTGCCAGCAGCTTAAGGGACAGGCAAATTTATAGCAATCAGCCCCAGCATTTT. It specifies CASSLRDRQIYSNQPQHF.

The chain combines TRBV2 with TRBJ1-4; D possibly corresponds to TRBD1 (5 bases). CDR1 is SNHLY and CDR2 is FYNNEI in the germline V gene. The CDR3 has 14 residues. Trimming took off 4 bases at V and 6 bases at J, with 12 bases between the two ends. CDR3 nucleotide sequence: TGTGCCAGCAGTGTACAAGGGGTGGATGAAAAACTGTTTTTT. Translation gives CASSVQGVDEKLFF.